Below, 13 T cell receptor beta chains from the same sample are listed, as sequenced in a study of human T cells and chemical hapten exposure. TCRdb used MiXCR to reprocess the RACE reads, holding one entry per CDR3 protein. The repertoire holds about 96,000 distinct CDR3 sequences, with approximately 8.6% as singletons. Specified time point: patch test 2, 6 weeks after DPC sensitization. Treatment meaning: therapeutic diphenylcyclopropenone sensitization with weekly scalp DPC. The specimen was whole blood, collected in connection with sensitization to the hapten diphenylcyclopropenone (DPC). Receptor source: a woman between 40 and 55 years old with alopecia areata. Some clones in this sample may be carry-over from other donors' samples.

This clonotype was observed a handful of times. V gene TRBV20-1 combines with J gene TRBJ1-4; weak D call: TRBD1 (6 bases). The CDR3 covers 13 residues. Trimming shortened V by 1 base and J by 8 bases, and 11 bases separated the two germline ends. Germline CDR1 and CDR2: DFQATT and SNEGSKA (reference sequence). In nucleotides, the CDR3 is TGCAGTGCTAGAGGGCAGGGGAGGGAAAAACTGTTTTTT. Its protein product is CSARGQGREKLFF.

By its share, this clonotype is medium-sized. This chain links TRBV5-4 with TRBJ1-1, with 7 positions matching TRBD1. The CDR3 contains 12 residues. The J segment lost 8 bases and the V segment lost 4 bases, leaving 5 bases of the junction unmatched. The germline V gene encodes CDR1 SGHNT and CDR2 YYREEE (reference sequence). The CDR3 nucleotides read TGTGCCAGCAGCACGGACAGGAGGGAAGCTTTCTTT. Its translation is CASSTDRREAFF.

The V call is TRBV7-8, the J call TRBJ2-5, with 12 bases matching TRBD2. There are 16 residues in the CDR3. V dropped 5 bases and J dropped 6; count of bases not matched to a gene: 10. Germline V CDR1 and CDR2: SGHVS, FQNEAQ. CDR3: CASSALAGGPGKTQYF. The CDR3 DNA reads TGTGCCAGCAGCGCTCTAGCGGGAGGGCCAGGAAAGACCCAGTACTTC.

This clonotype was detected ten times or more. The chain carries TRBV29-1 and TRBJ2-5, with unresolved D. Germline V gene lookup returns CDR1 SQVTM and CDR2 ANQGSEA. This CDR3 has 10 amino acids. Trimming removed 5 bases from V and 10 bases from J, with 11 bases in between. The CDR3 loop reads CSVRTSFQYF. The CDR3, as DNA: TGCAGCGTTAGGACCAGTTTCCAGTACTTC.

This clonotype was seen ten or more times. The CDR3, as DNA: TGTGCCAGCAGTTTAGCGGGAGGGTTCACAGATACGCAGTATTTT. Amino acid sequence: CASSLAGGFTDTQYF. The rearrangement joins TRBV12-3 or TRBV12-4 to TRBJ2-3, with TRBD2 matching 7 bases. CDR3 length: 15 amino acids. Trimming cost V 0 bases and J 2 bases; bases outside gene matches: 2.

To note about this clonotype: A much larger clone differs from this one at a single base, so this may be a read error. CDR3 nucleotide sequence: TGCAGTGCCTTTAGCGGGAGGGGTTACGATGAGCAGTTCTTC. Amino acid sequence: CSAFSGRGYDEQFF. The J gene is TRBJ2-1, the V gene TRBV20-1, with 11 bases fitting TRBD2. The junction had 9 bases not matched to a gene; V was cut back by 6 bases and J by 8 bases. Germline assignment: CDR1 DFQATT and CDR2 SNEGSKA (reference sequence). The CDR3 has 14 amino acids.

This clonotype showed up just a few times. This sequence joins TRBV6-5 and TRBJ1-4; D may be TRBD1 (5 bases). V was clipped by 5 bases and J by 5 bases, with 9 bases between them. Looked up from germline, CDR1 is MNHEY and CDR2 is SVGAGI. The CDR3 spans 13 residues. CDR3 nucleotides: TGTGCCAGCAGTCCGGGGGGAAATGAAAAACTGTTTTTT. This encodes CASSPGGNEKLFF.

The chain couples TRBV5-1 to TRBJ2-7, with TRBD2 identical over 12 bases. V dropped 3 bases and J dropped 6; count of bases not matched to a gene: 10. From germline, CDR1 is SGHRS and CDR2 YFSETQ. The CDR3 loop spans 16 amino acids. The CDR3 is CASSSGGLAGSLEQYF. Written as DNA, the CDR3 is TGCGCCAGCAGCTCGGGAGGACTAGCGGGATCTCTCGAGCAGTACTTC.

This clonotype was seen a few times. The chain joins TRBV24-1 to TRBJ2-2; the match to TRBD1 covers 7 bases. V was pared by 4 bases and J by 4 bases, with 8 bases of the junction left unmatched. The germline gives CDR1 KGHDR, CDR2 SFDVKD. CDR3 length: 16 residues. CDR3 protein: CATSDTGTAFTGELFF. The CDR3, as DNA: TGTGCCACCAGTGACACCGGGACAGCGTTCACCGGGGAGCTGTTTTTT.

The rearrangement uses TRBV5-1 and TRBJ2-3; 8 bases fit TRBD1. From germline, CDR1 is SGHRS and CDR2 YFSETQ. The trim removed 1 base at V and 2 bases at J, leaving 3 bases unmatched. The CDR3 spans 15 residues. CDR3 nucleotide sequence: TGCGCCAGCAGCTTGCAGGGACAGGCCACAGATACGCAGTATTTT. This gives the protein CASSLQGQATDTQYF.

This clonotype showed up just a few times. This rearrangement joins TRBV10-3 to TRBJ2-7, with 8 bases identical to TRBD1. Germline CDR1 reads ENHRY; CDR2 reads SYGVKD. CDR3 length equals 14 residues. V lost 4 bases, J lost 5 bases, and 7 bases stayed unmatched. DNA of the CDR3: TGTGCCATCAGTGTTAGACAGGGGAGGCACGAGCAGTACTTC. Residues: CAISVRQGRHEQYF.

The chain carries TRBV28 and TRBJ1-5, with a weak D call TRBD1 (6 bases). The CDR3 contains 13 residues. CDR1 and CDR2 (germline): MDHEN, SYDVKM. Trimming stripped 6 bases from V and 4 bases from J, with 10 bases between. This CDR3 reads CASSWGQNQPQHF. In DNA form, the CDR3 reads TGTGCCAGCAGCTGGGGGCAGAATCAGCCCCAGCATTTT.

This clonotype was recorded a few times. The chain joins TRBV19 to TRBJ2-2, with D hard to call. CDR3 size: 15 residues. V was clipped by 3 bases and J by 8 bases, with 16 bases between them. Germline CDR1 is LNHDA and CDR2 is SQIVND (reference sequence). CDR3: CASSIMGGQSGELFF. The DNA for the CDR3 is TGTGCCAGTAGTATCATGGGTGGGCAATCGGGGGAGCTGTTTTTT.